The 5 T cell receptor beta chains listed next were all sequenced from one sample in a study of blood T cell repertoires in COVID-19. Sequencing was performed with immunoSEQ multiplex PCR; in TCRdb, only in-frame clones are kept and a portion is missing. The sample records more than 140,000 clones, more than 65% being singletons. The sequenced sample was peripheral blood. These receptors came from a woman in her forties or fifties in a cohort sampled during active or convalescent COVID-19.

The genes are TRBV6-5 and TRBJ1-3; 9 nucleotides agree with TRBD1. This CDR3 region has 14 residues. CDR1 is MNHEY, CDR2 SVGAGI, per germline. V shed 4 bases, J shed 3 bases, and the junction held 1 base outside the gene matches. Here the CDR3 reads CASSSDRGGNTIYF. The CDR3 coding sequence is TGTGCCAGCAGTTCGGACAGGGGTGGAAACACCATATATTTT.

The chain recombines TRBV19 with TRBJ1-2, with TRBD1 identical over 8 bases. The CDR3 extends over 12 amino acids. In germline, CDR1 is LNHDA, CDR2 SQIVND (reference sequence). V trimming: 7 bases; J trimming: 7 bases; junction bases outside the gene matches: 5. The CDR3 loop reads CASTRGLFGYTF. CDR3 DNA sequence: TGTGCCAGTACCAGGGGGCTTTTTGGCTACACCTTC.

V and J are TRBV19 and TRBJ1-3; D is unresolved. Trimming pared 9 bases from V and 0 bases from J, leaving 9 bases between. Germline-derived CDR1 and CDR2 are LNHDA and SQIVND (reference sequence). CDR3 length: 13 residues. In DNA form, the CDR3 reads TGTGCCAGCAAAAGCGGCTCTGGAAACACCATATATTTT. It translates to CASKSGSGNTIYF.

This clone was counted a single time. V and J are TRBV10-3 and TRBJ1-5, with D perhaps TRBD1 (5 bases). Germline V CDR1 and CDR2: ENHRY, SYGVKD. Trimming took off 2 bases at V and 0 bases at J, with 11 bases between the two ends. CDR3 length: 16 residues. The CDR3 DNA sequence: TGTGCCATCAGTGAGCGTGGGCAGGGTAGCAATCAGCCCCAGCATTTT. Encoded protein: CAISERGQGSNQPQHF.

The CDR3 is CATSDPQGKVNEQFF. CDR3 nucleotide sequence: TGTGCCACCAGTGACCCTCAGGGGAAGGTCAATGAGCAGTTCTTC. The V and J genes are TRBV24-1 and TRBJ2-1, with a tentative D call TRBD1 (6 bases). Germline-derived CDR1 and CDR2 are KGHDR and SFDVKD. The germline V and J ends were trimmed by 4 bases and 6 bases, with 15 bases remaining between them. The length of the CDR3 is 15 residues.